A single sample is the source of the 27 T cell receptor beta chains below, sequenced in a study of T-cell reconstitution after alpha-beta-depleted transplantation in children. Preparation of the TCRbeta library was carried out with unique molecular identifiers. Each CDR3 protein gets one entry after TCRdb re-called the PCR reads with MiXCR. The table has about 830,000 distinct CDR3 sequences, about 16% seen once. The source material was PBMCs, mostly from graft donor cells, sampled 360 days after TCRalphabeta/CD19-depleted stem cell transplant. These receptors all stem from a male patient younger than 18 who had a stem cell transplant for acute lymphoblastic leukemia, so the T cells may come from the graft donor.

This clonotype appeared many times. The chain combines TRBV5-1 with TRBJ2-5; D may match TRBD1 or TRBD2 (5 bases each). Trimming took off 0 bases at V and 5 bases at J, with 11 bases between the two ends. CDR1 and CDR2 from the germline V gene are SGHRS and YFSETQ. The CDR3 loop spans 14 amino acids. This CDR3 is CASSLVPGQETQYF. DNA for the CDR3: TGCGCCAGCAGCTTGGTACCGGGGCAGGAGACCCAGTACTTC. The variable domain in full, with the rest retrieved from reference TRBV5-1 and TRBJ2-5, is KAGVTQTPRYLIKTRGQQVTLSCSPISGHRSVSWYQQTPGQGLQFLFEYFSETQRNKGNFPGRFSGRQFSNSRSEMNVSTLELGDSALYLCASSLVPGQETQYFGPGTRLLVL.

J is TRBJ2-1 and V is TRBV7-8; D possibly corresponds to TRBD2 (6 bases). The germline CDR1 and CDR2 sequences are SGHVS and FQNEAQ. The CDR3 sequence is 18 residues long. Trimming removed 5 bases from V and 3 bases from J, with 23 bases in between. The CDR3 spells CASSTPPLASAFYNEQFF. DNA of the CDR3: TGTGCCAGCAGCACTCCACCCCTCGCTAGCGCCTTCTACAATGAGCAGTTCTTC.

This clonotype appeared a single time. V is TRBV11-3 and J is TRBJ2-6, with 7 bases matching TRBD1. V gave up 5 bases and J gave up 2 bases; unmatched junction bases: 3. CDR1 is SGHNT and CDR2 is YENEEA in the germline V gene. The CDR3 is 15 residues long. This CDR3 reads CASSHRGPGANVLTF. In DNA form, the CDR3 reads TGTGCCAGCAGCCACAGGGGTCCTGGGGCCAACGTCCTGACTTTC. Full variable domain (missing parts from reference TRBV11-3 and TRBJ2-6): EAGVVQSPRYKIIEKKQPVAFWCNPISGHNTLYWYLQNLGQGPELLIRYENEEAVDDSQLPKDRFSAERLKGVDSTLKIQPAELGDSAVYLCASSHRGPGANVLTFGAGSRLTVL.

The chain is built from TRBV27 and TRBJ1-5; D might be TRBD1 (5 bases). The CDR3 sequence is 16 residues long. The germline V and J ends were trimmed by 1 base and 3 bases, with 13 bases remaining between them. Germline V gene sequence: CDR1 MNHEY, CDR2 SMNVEV (reference sequence). The chain's CDR3 is CASSLYGGTPNQPQHF. CDR3 DNA sequence: TGTGCCAGCAGTTTATATGGGGGGACGCCCAATCAGCCCCAGCATTTT.

Many counts were recorded for this clonotype. The chain uses TRBV4-1 and TRBJ2-1; the D is unclear. Trimming pared 2 bases from V and 1 base from J, leaving 9 bases between. CDR1 and CDR2 (germline): MGHRA, YSYEKL. The CDR3 sequence is 15 residues long. CDR3 residues: CASSQLPVSYNEQFF. CDR3 in DNA: TGCGCCAGCAGCCAACTGCCAGTTTCCTACAATGAGCAGTTCTTC.

The rearrangement joins TRBV15 to TRBJ2-6, with unresolved D. The CDR3 covers 14 residues. V lost 6 bases to trimming and J lost 0 bases, with 6 bases between them. The V gene's germline CDR1 is LNHNV and CDR2 YYDKDF (reference sequence). The CDR3 bases are TGTGCCACCAGTGAGTTCTCTGGGGCCAACGTCCTGACTTTC. Its protein is CATSEFSGANVLTF.

This clonotype has just a few counts. In DNA, the CDR3 is TGTGCCAACCCTCAGGGTCGAAGAGCTTTCTTT. It codes for CANPQGRRAFF. The chain links TRBV7-9 to TRBJ1-1, with D maybe TRBD1 (5 bases). Germline-derived CDR1 and CDR2 are SEHNR and FQNEAQ (reference sequence). The CDR3 length is 11 residues. Trimming removed 10 bases at V and 10 bases at J, with 16 bases between. Full variable domain (outside the CDR3, taken from reference TRBV7-9 and TRBJ1-1): DTGVSQNPRHKITKRGQNVTFRCDPISEHNRLYWYRQTLGQGPEFLTYFQNEAQLEKSRLLSDRFSAERPKGSFSTLEIQRTEQGDSAMYLCANPQGRRAFFGQGTRLTVV.

The rearrangement joins TRBV7-9 to TRBJ2-5; 8 bases align to TRBD2. The length of the CDR3 is 16 residues. V gave up 5 bases and J gave up 0 bases; unmatched junction bases: 8. Germline CDR1 is SEHNR and CDR2 is FQNEAQ (reference sequence). CDR3 coding DNA: TGTGCCAGCAGCCCCCCGACTAGCGCCGACCAAGAGACCCAGTACTTC. Amino acids: CASSPPTSADQETQYF.

This clonotype was seen more than once but under ten times. The chain recombines TRBV7-6 with TRBJ2-1; TRBD2 matches 11 bases. The length of the CDR3 is 17 residues. Per the germline V gene, CDR1 is SGHVS and CDR2 is FNYEAQ. The J segment lost 3 bases and the V segment lost 0 bases, leaving 4 bases of the junction unmatched. CDR3 sequence: CASSLALLAGGYNEQFF. The CDR3 nucleotides read TGTGCCAGCAGCTTAGCGCTCCTAGCGGGGGGCTACAATGAGCAGTTCTTC. Based on the CDR3 plus reference TRBV7-6 and TRBJ2-1, the full variable domain is GAGVSQSPRYKVTKRGQDVALRCDPISGHVSLYWYRQALGQGPEFLTYFNYEAQQDKSGLPNDRFSAERPEGSISTLTIQRTEQRDSAMYRCASSLALLAGGYNEQFFGPGTRLTVL.

This clonotype was seen a few times. V is TRBV19 and J is TRBJ2-7, with 8 bases identical to TRBD2. Per germline, CDR1 LNHDA and CDR2 SQIVND (reference sequence). V lost 4 bases and J lost 3; bases outside the gene matches: 8. The CDR3 runs 15 residues. The CDR3 loop is CASSTAPGLGYEQYF. As DNA, the CDR3 is TGTGCCAGTAGTACGGCCCCGGGACTAGGCTACGAGCAGTACTTC.

This clonotype was counted a few times. J is TRBJ2-3 and V is TRBV5-4, with TRBD2 matching over 13 bases. V dropped 2 bases and J dropped 3; count of bases not matched to a gene: 6. The length of the CDR3 is 17 residues. Germline lookup yields CDR1 SGHNT and CDR2 YYREEE (reference sequence). In nucleotides, the CDR3 is TGTGCCAGCAGCTTTCTACTAGCGGGAGGGCCGACAGATACGCAGTATTTT. Translating gives CASSFLLAGGPTDTQYF. Full variable domain (rest looked up from reference TRBV5-4 and TRBJ2-3): ETGVTQSPTHLIKTRGQQVTLRCSSQSGHNTVSWYQQALGQGPQFIFQYYREEENGRGNFPPRFSGLQFPNYSSELNVNALELDDSALYLCASSFLLAGGPTDTQYFGPGTRLTVL.

J is TRBJ2-7 and V is TRBV7-8; 13 bases match TRBD2. Trimming at V came to 1 base and at J to 7 bases, leaving 7 bases not matched to a gene. CDR3 size: 16 residues. Germline V gene data show CDR1 as SGHVS and CDR2 as FQNEAQ. The CDR3 nucleotides read TGTGCCAGCAGCTTAGGAGGACTAGCGGGAGTGGGAGAGCAGTACTTC. This codes for CASSLGGLAGVGEQYF.

This clonotype was detected only a few times. The chain employs TRBV29-1 and TRBJ1-1; D is possibly TRBD1 (5 bases). CDR1 SQVTM and CDR2 ANQGSEA come from the germline V gene. Trimming left V 6 bases short and J 11 bases short, with 25 bases between. The length of the CDR3 is 14 residues. The CDR3 spells CSVRGRGGSTEAFF. CDR3 DNA: TGCAGCGTCCGCGGGAGGGGCGGATCAACCGAGGCTTTCTTT. Using reference TRBV29-1 and TRBJ1-1 for the parts outside the CDR3, the full variable domain is SAVISQKPSRDICQRGTSLTIQCQVDSQVTMMFWYRQQPGQSLTLIATANQGSEATYESGFVIDKFPISRPNLTFSTLTVSNMSPEDSSIYLCSVRGRGGSTEAFFGQGTRLTVV.

V gene TRBV24-1 combines with J gene TRBJ2-1; 13 nucleotides agree with TRBD2. From germline, CDR1 is KGHDR and CDR2 SFDVKD. V gave up 9 bases and J gave up 7 bases; unmatched junction bases: 11. There are 16 residues in the CDR3. CDR3: CATGTTSGRTRNEQFF. The DNA for the CDR3 is TGTGCCACCGGGACGACTAGCGGGAGGACTCGGAATGAGCAGTTCTTC.

V gene TRBV9 combines with J gene TRBJ2-7; D is perhaps TRBD1 (5 bases). V was trimmed by 0 bases and J by 0 bases, leaving 10 bases between them. The CDR3 loop spans 15 amino acids. CDR1 is SGDLS and CDR2 is YYNGEE in the germline V gene. The DNA for the CDR3 is TGTGCCAGCAGCGTAGAAGGGGCTAGCTCCTACGAGCAGTACTTC. Amino acid sequence: CASSVEGASSYEQYF.

This clonotype showed up just a few times. The rearrangement joins TRBV7-2 to TRBJ1-1; D is undetermined. The CDR3 is 12 amino acids. Germline values: CDR1 SGHTA, CDR2 FQGNSA. Trimming shortened V by 5 bases and J by 4 bases, and 8 bases separated the two germline ends. The CDR3 loop is CASSRPGTEAFF. The CDR3 DNA reads as TGTGCCAGCAGCCGACCGGGCACTGAAGCTTTCTTT.

In its sample, this clonotype was seen a few times. The chain has TRBV15 and TRBJ2-7; tentative D call: TRBD1 (5 bases). Germline V gene lookup returns CDR1 LNHNV and CDR2 YYDKDF (reference sequence). V lost 0 bases and J 2 bases, leaving 8 bases between the germline ends. The CDR3 contains 14 residues. CDR3 loop: CATSRDRAPYEQYF. CDR3 coding DNA: TGTGCCACCAGCAGAGACAGGGCCCCCTACGAGCAGTACTTC.

This clonotype was recorded a few times. This chain uses TRBV20-1 with TRBJ2-2; TRBD2 is a possible D gene (5 bases). The CDR3 is 16 amino acids. Germline assignment: CDR1 DFQATT and CDR2 SNEGSKA (reference sequence). V lost 0 bases to trimming and J lost 2 bases, with 13 bases between them. CDR3 residues: CSARDAAGLNTGELFF. The CDR3 nucleotides read TGCAGTGCTAGAGATGCGGCGGGTCTTAACACCGGGGAGCTGTTTTTT.

Only a few counts were recorded for this clonotype. The V and J genes are TRBV7-2 and TRBJ2-5; 7 nucleotides agree with TRBD2. The length of the CDR3 is 16 residues. Germline CDR1 is SGHTA and CDR2 is FQGNSA. V gave up 5 bases and J gave up 2 bases; unmatched junction bases: 11. The CDR3 here is CASSLRLADTQETQYF. The CDR3 bases are TGTGCCAGCAGCCTGAGACTAGCAGATACACAAGAGACCCAGTACTTC.

The chain uses TRBV18 and TRBJ2-7, with 7 positions matching TRBD2. The germline gives CDR1 KGHSH, CDR2 LQKENI. The CDR3 is 12 amino acids. V lost 2 bases to trimming and J lost 5 bases; unmatched junction nucleotides: 0. The CDR3 DNA reads as TGTGCCAGCTCACCAGCGGGAGACGAGCAGTACTTC. It codes for CASSPAGDEQYF.

In this sample, this clonotype turned up a few times. This sequence joins TRBV20-1 and TRBJ2-7, with TRBD2 matching 8 bases. Looked up from germline, CDR1 is DFQATT and CDR2 is SNEGSKA (reference sequence). Trimming took 3 bases from V and 5 from J; bases not matched to a gene: 9. This CDR3 spans 14 amino acids. The CDR3 protein is CSASYGRAEDEQYF. In DNA form, the CDR3 reads TGCAGTGCTAGTTACGGGAGGGCCGAAGACGAGCAGTACTTC.

The chain carries TRBV7-3 and TRBJ1-5; D call uncertain. Trimming removed 1 base from V and 3 bases from J, with 10 bases in between. This CDR3 has 15 amino acids. Germline V gene data show CDR1 as SGHTA and CDR2 as FQGTGA. CDR3 DNA sequence: TGTGCCAGCAGCTTAATGGGGAGACCCAATCAGCCCCAGCATTTT. This sequence encodes CASSLMGRPNQPQHF.

The rearrangement links TRBV24-1 to TRBJ2-1, with D unclear. The CDR3 runs to 15 residues. The germline gives CDR1 KGHDR, CDR2 SFDVKD. Trimming stripped 3 bases from V and 1 base from J, with 9 bases between. The CDR3 region has the DNA TGTGCCACCAGTGATGACCGACCTTCCTACAATGAGCAGTTCTTC. This sequence encodes CATSDDRPSYNEQFF.

This clonotype was observed a few times. The chain links TRBV7-9 to TRBJ2-7, with 9 bases identical to TRBD2. CDR3 length equals 20 residues. Germline CDR1 is SEHNR and CDR2 is FQNEAQ (reference sequence). Trimming at V came to 5 bases and at J to 3 bases, leaving 23 bases not matched to a gene. CDR3 sequence: CASSNINRELAGHRRYEQYF. In DNA form, the CDR3 reads TGTGCCAGCAGCAACATCAACAGGGAGCTAGCGGGACACCGCCGCTACGAGCAGTACTTC.

This clonotype occurred a few times. V is TRBV10-3 and J is TRBJ1-1, with 7 positions matching TRBD1. The CDR3 loop spans 16 amino acids. V lost 6 bases, J lost 1 base, and 11 bases stayed unmatched. CDR1 and CDR2 (germline): ENHRY, SYGVKD. The CDR3 reads CAISGGTALSNTEAFF. As DNA, the CDR3 is TGTGCCATCAGCGGAGGGACAGCCTTGTCGAACACTGAAGCTTTCTTT.

This clonotype came up a few times. This rearrangement joins TRBV28 to TRBJ2-7; TRBD2 matches at 12 bases. CDR3 length: 14 amino acids. J lost 11 bases, V lost 2 bases, and 7 bases had no gene match. From germline, CDR1 is MDHEN and CDR2 SYDVKM. The CDR3 region is CASSLPILAGGKYF. The CDR3 nucleotides read TGTGCCAGCAGTTTACCTATCCTAGCGGGAGGGAAGTACTTC. Full variable domain (outside the CDR3, taken from reference TRBV28 and TRBJ2-7): DVKVTQSSRYLVKRTGEKVFLECVQDMDHENMFWYRQDPGLGLRLIYFSYDVKMKEKGDIPEGYSVSREKKERFSLILESASTNQTSMYLCASSLPILAGGKYFGPGTRLTVT.

The sample holds one count of this clonotype. The genes are TRBV5-1 and TRBJ2-7; D tentatively fits TRBD1 or TRBD2 (5 bases each). The length of the CDR3 is 14 residues. The V gene lost 3 bases and the J gene lost 7 bases, with 17 bases spanning the gap. Germline CDR1 SGHRS, CDR2 YFSETQ. CDR3 sequence reads: CASSWDLLSGEQYF. CDR3 in DNA: TGCGCCAGCAGCTGGGACCTCCTCTCGGGGGAGCAGTACTTC. The variable domain in full, completed from reference TRBV5-1 and TRBJ2-7, reads KAGVTQTPRYLIKTRGQQVTLSCSPISGHRSVSWYQQTPGQGLQFLFEYFSETQRNKGNFPGRFSGRQFSNSRSEMNVSTLELGDSALYLCASSWDLLSGEQYFGPGTRLTVT.